Given below is one T cell receptor (beta chain) in context. The sample comes from a study of blood T cells in healthy people across ages. About the study: Template-switching capture recovered about one barcoded beta molecule per two T cells.

With a J-beta primer mix and a sample-barcoded 5' primer, a second PCR ran 7 to 11 cycles. MiXCR was run by TCRdb on the 5' RACE reads, yielding one entry per CDR3 protein. The sample has hundreds of thousands of distinct CDR3 sequences, about 55% seen once. The receptor was isolated from a man of 80 years or more in good health. What was sequenced was blood.

This chain's CDR3 is CSAAQDGGLSTDTQYF. CDR3 sequence (DNA): TGCAGTGCAGCCCAAGACGGAGGCCTTAGCACAGATACGCAGTATTTT. The V and J genes are TRBV20-1 and TRBJ2-3, with a tentative D call TRBD2 (5 bases). Trimming took off 6 bases at V and 0 bases at J, with 19 bases between the two ends. Germline V CDR1 and CDR2: DFQATT, SNEGSKA (reference sequence). The length of the CDR3 is 16 residues.